The rows below give T cell receptor beta chains drawn from one sample of a study of blood T cell repertoires in COVID-19. This table comes from immunoSEQ multiplex PCR, and its TCRdb copy is limited to in-frame clones, with some not included. The table lists about 220,000 clones, roughly 89% of them singletons. Specimen: peripheral blood. The source is a man aged 25-45 years who had recovered from COVID-19. The CDR3 runs from the conserved cysteine through the conserved F or W. D genes are given only for firm matches. Clone size is stated in some rows and not others, as once, few, many or a class when expanded.

D: -; J: TRBJ2-1; size: -; V: TRBV7-2; DNA: TGTGCCAGCAGCCCGGGCCCCGGGGTGAGACCCTACAATGAGCAGTTCTTC; CDR3: CASSPGPGVRPYNEQFF
D: TRBD2; J: TRBJ2-5; size: -; V: TRBV6-1; DNA: TGTGCCAGCAGTGAACAGGGAGGGGAGACCCAGTACTTC; CDR3: CASSEQGGETQYF
D: TRBD1; J: TRBJ2-4; size: -; V: TRBV6-6; DNA: TGTGCCAGCAGCCGACAGGGGTTAAGTAAGGCCAAAAACATTCAGTACTTC; CDR3: CASSRQGLSKAKNIQYF
D: TRBD1; J: TRBJ2-6; size: -; V: TRBV6-4; DNA: TGTGCCAGCAGCCTCGGGACAGAACATAACGTCCTGACTTTC; CDR3: CASSLGTEHNVLTF
D: TRBD2; J: TRBJ2-7; size: -; V: TRBV6-6; DNA: TGTGCCAGCAGTTACGCTAGCGGGGGGGGCGGAGAGCAGTACTTC; CDR3: CASSYASGGGGEQYF
D: TRBD1; J: TRBJ1-1; size: once; V: TRBV5-5; DNA: TGTGCCAGCAGCCTCACAGGGGGACCTCTTCTGAACACTGAAGCTTTCTTT; CDR3: CASSLTGGPLLNTEAFF
D: -; J: TRBJ1-6; size: -; V: TRBV6-5; DNA: TGTGCCAGCAGTTACTCGACAAGCTCCTATAATTCACCCCTCCACTTT; CDR3: CASSYSTSSYNSPLHF
D: -; J: TRBJ1-2; size: -; V: TRBV9; DNA: TGTGCCAGCAGCGTAGGTTCAAGGAGAGAAAACTATGGCTACACCTTC; CDR3: CASSVGSRRENYGYTF
D: -; J: TRBJ1-1; size: -; V: TRBV3-1/TRBV3-2; DNA: TGTGCCAGCAGCCACCGGGGAGGGTACACTGAAGCTTTCTTT; CDR3: CASSHRGGYTEAFF
D: -; J: TRBJ1-1; size: few; V: TRBV5-1; DNA: TGCGCCAGCAGCTATTTTTGGAGGGGATTAGACACTGAAGCTTTCTTT; CDR3: CASSYFWRGLDTEAFF
D: -; J: TRBJ1-3; size: -; V: TRBV28; DNA: TGTGCCAGCAGCTACACCGGACAGAGCTCTGGAAACACCATATATTTT; CDR3: CASSYTGQSSGNTIYF
D: -; J: TRBJ2-1; size: -; V: TRBV10-3; DNA: TGTGCCATCAGTGAGTCGTTTAGCGTCGATAGGGATGAGCAGTTCTTC; CDR3: CAISESFSVDRDEQFF
D: TRBD1; J: TRBJ1-2; size: -; V: TRBV14; DNA: TGTGCCAGCAGCCAAGGGTACAGGGGCAACTATGGCTACACCTTC; CDR3: CASSQGYRGNYGYTF
D: -; J: TRBJ1-2; size: few; V: TRBV14; DNA: TGTGCCAGCAGCCAAGTAACGACAGTGGATGGCTACACCTTC; CDR3: CASSQVTTVDGYTF
D: -; J: TRBJ1-5; size: -; V: TRBV30; DNA: TGTGCCTGGACAGACAGTAGCAATCAGCCCCAGCATTTT; CDR3: CAWTDSSNQPQHF
D: -; J: TRBJ1-3; size: -; V: TRBV29-1; DNA: TGCAGCGTTGAATCCGGGATGAACACCATATATTTT; CDR3: CSVESGMNTIYF
D: TRBD1; J: TRBJ1-1; size: -; V: TRBV3-1/TRBV3-2; DNA: TGTGCCAGCAGCCTGGACATAGGAGGGGCCCCCAGGGGGACTGAAGCTTTCTTT; CDR3: CASSLDIGGAPRGTEAFF
D: -; J: TRBJ2-7; size: -; V: TRBV6-2/TRBV6-3; DNA: TGTGCCAGCAGTTACGAGGATTCCTACGAGCAGTACTTC; CDR3: CASSYEDSYEQYF
D: -; J: TRBJ1-2; size: -; V: TRBV5-1; DNA: TGCGCCAGCAGCTTGGAGTCCGGGGGTAGTAACTATGGCTACACCTTC; CDR3: CASSLESGGSNYGYTF
D: TRBD1; J: TRBJ1-2; size: -; V: TRBV7-8; DNA: TGTGCCAGCAGCCCGGGACAGGGGGCGAACTATGGCTACACCTTC; CDR3: CASSPGQGANYGYTF
D: -; J: TRBJ1-2; size: -; V: TRBV4-1; DNA: TGCGCCAGCAGCCAAGGACAGCTGAGGGGCTACACCTTC; CDR3: CASSQGQLRGYTF
D: -; J: TRBJ1-1; size: -; V: TRBV10-3; DNA: TGTGCCATCTGGGACCGGAGGGCTGAAGCTTTCTTT; CDR3: CAIWDRRAEAFF
D: -; J: TRBJ1-4; size: -; V: TRBV6-5; DNA: TGTGCCAGCAGTTACTCATTCAGCGGGGGAAGGGAAAAACTGTTTTTT; CDR3: CASSYSFSGGREKLFF
D: -; J: TRBJ1-2; size: -; V: TRBV6-5; DNA: TGTGCCAGCAAAACAGGGCTTGGCTACACCTTC; CDR3: CASKTGLGYTF
D: TRBD1; J: TRBJ1-5; size: -; V: TRBV6-6; DNA: TGTGCCAGCAGGGACAGGCCTACCAGGGAGCCCCAGCATTTT; CDR3: CASRDRPTREPQHF
D: -; J: TRBJ1-2; size: -; V: TRBV19; DNA: TGTGCCAGTAGGTCACAGCCAGGAATTTATGGCTACACCTTC; CDR3: CASRSQPGIYGYTF
D: -; J: TRBJ2-3; size: -; V: TRBV10-2; DNA: TGCGCCAGCAGCCAAGGACAGTCTCAACAGTATTTT; CDR3: CASSQGQSQQYF
D: -; J: TRBJ2-7; size: -; V: TRBV3-1/TRBV3-2; DNA: TGTGCCAGCAGCCAAGATGCCGGGGGGCCCTACGAGCAGTACTTC; CDR3: CASSQDAGGPYEQYF
D: TRBD1; J: TRBJ2-1; size: -; V: TRBV19; DNA: TGTGCCAGTAGTCAGGGGGCCAGCTCCTACAATGAGCAGTTCTTC; CDR3: CASSQGASSYNEQFF
D: -; J: TRBJ2-1; size: -; V: TRBV2; DNA: TGTGCCAGCAGTGATAACAATTGGAATGAGCAGTTCTTC; CDR3: CASSDNNWNEQFF
D: -; J: TRBJ2-7; size: -; V: TRBV19; DNA: TGTGCCAGTAGTATAGTTTCTCCGTCCTACGAGCAGTACTTC; CDR3: CASSIVSPSYEQYF
D: TRBD1; J: TRBJ2-1; size: once; V: TRBV4-1; DNA: TGCGCCAGCAGCCAAGAAGAGGGACAGGACATCTACAATGAGCAGTTCTTC; CDR3: CASSQEEGQDIYNEQFF
D: TRBD2; J: TRBJ2-7; size: -; V: TRBV2; DNA: TGTGCCAGCAGGGGGGGGGAATACGAGCAGTACTTC; CDR3: CASRGGEYEQYF
D: -; J: TRBJ1-6; size: -; V: TRBV5-4; DNA: TGTGCCAGCAGCTTGGGAGGGAACTATAATTCACCCCTCCACTTT; CDR3: CASSLGGNYNSPLHF
D: -; J: TRBJ1-1; size: -; V: TRBV5-6; DNA: TGTGCCAGCAGCTTGGGCGGCTGGCTTCGGGACACTGAAGCTTTCTTT; CDR3: CASSLGGWLRDTEAFF
D: -; J: TRBJ1-4; size: -; V: TRBV5-6; DNA: TGTGCCAGCAGCTTGGAACACAGGACTAATGAAAAACTGTTTTTT; CDR3: CASSLEHRTNEKLFF
D: TRBD2; J: TRBJ2-2; size: -; V: TRBV10-1; DNA: TGCGCCAGCAGTGAGTCGGGGCTAGCGGCGAACACCGGGGAGCTGTTTTTT; CDR3: CASSESGLAANTGELFF
D: TRBD1; J: TRBJ2-7; size: once; V: TRBV10-1; DNA: TGCGCCAGCAGTGGGGGGACAGATTCTACTGGCGAGCAGTACTTC; CDR3: CASSGGTDSTGEQYF
D: -; J: TRBJ1-3; size: -; V: TRBV7-6; DNA: TGTGCCAGCAGTGAGGGCTTCTCTGGAAACACCATATATTTT; CDR3: CASSEGFSGNTIYF
D: -; J: TRBJ2-3; size: -; V: TRBV14; DNA: TGTGCCAGCAGCCAAGGGGGGGACCGCAGCACAGATACGCAGTATTTT; CDR3: CASSQGGDRSTDTQYF
D: -; J: TRBJ1-1; size: -; V: TRBV11-2; DNA: TGTGCCAGCAGCTTAGATGGGGGGTCGAACACTGAAGCTTTCTTT; CDR3: CASSLDGGSNTEAFF
D: -; J: TRBJ1-2; size: -; V: TRBV28; DNA: TGTGCCAGCAACGAAGACAGTTATAACTATGGCTACACCTTC; CDR3: CASNEDSYNYGYTF
D: -; J: TRBJ1-1; size: -; V: TRBV9; DNA: TGTGCCAGCAGCGCCCAGGGGATCGGCATGAACACTGAAGCTTTCTTT; CDR3: CASSAQGIGMNTEAFF
D: TRBD1; J: TRBJ2-2; size: few; V: TRBV7-9; DNA: TGTGCCAGCACCCCAGGCGTCTCGGCACACGGGACAGGGAACACCGGGGAGCTGTTTTTT; CDR3: CASTPGVSAHGTGNTGELFF
D: TRBD1; J: TRBJ1-1; size: few; V: TRBV12-3/TRBV12-4; DNA: TGTGCCAGCAGGGGACAGGCCTCATGGGTTTTCTTT; CDR3: CASRGQASWVFF
D: -; J: TRBJ2-3; size: -; V: TRBV6-4; DNA: TGTGCCAGCAGTCGGGGGACCCTTGTGGGAGATACGCAGTATTTT; CDR3: CASSRGTLVGDTQYF
D: -; J: TRBJ1-1; size: -; V: TRBV19; DNA: TGTGCCAGTAGTATCTACACGGGAATGAACACTGAAGCTTTCTTT; CDR3: CASSIYTGMNTEAFF
D: -; J: TRBJ2-2; size: -; V: TRBV3-1/TRBV3-2; DNA: TGTGCCAGCAGCCAAGATGCGGGGCTGACAAAAGGGGGGGAGCTGTTTTTT; CDR3: CASSQDAGLTKGGELFF
D: -; J: TRBJ1-6; size: few; V: TRBV5-1; DNA: TGCGCCAGCAGCTCCGCATCCCCGGGGAATTCACCCCTCCACTTT; CDR3: CASSSASPGNSPLHF
D: -; J: TRBJ1-6; size: -; V: TRBV11-3; DNA: TGTGCCAGCAGCTTCAATTATAATTCACCCCTCCACTTT; CDR3: CASSFNYNSPLHF
D: -; J: TRBJ1-5; size: -; V: TRBV5-5; DNA: TGTGCCAGCAGCCACTACGAGGATCAGCCCCAGCATTTT; CDR3: CASSHYEDQPQHF
D: -; J: TRBJ1-1; size: once; V: TRBV29-1; DNA: TGCAGCGTTGACGACAGGCAGAACACTGAAGCTTTCTTT; CDR3: CSVDDRQNTEAFF
D: TRBD1; J: TRBJ1-2; size: -; V: TRBV19; DNA: TGTGCCAGCACTACTTACGGGACAGGGAACTATGGCTACACCTTC; CDR3: CASTTYGTGNYGYTF
D: -; J: TRBJ2-2; size: -; V: TRBV4-1; DNA: TGCGCCAGCAGCCAAGGGAGTAGAGGGACCGGGGAGCTGTTTTTT; CDR3: CASSQGSRGTGELFF
D: -; J: TRBJ2-1; size: -; V: TRBV3-1/TRBV3-2; DNA: TGTGCCAGCAGCCCCCCCGAGCGATCCCCCAATGAGCAGTTCTTC; CDR3: CASSPPERSPNEQFF
D: TRBD2; J: TRBJ2-7; size: -; V: TRBV11-1; DNA: TGTGCCAGCAGCCCTAGACTAGCGGGGACCTACGAGCAGTACTTC; CDR3: CASSPRLAGTYEQYF
D: -; J: TRBJ2-5; size: -; V: TRBV5-4; DNA: TGTGCCAGCAGCTTGGTAAGCTCACAAGAGACCCAGTACTTC; CDR3: CASSLVSSQETQYF